This T cell receptor (beta chain) was identified during a study of blood T cells in healthy people across ages. This clonotype showed up just a few times. The second PCR ran roughly 6 to 11 cycles with a sample-barcoded 5' primer and J-beta primers. TCRdb analysed the 5' RACE reads with MiXCR anew, one entry per CDR3 protein. The table has around 1.1 million distinct CDR3 sequences, around two fifths seen once. This CDR3 is 14 amino acids long. V lost 5 bases and J lost 8, with 13 bases in between. Per the germline V gene, CDR1 is PRHDT and CDR2 is FYEKMQ (reference sequence). This clonotype was obtained from a man aged 18 to 29 in good health. Sequenced sample: blood. This chain uses TRBV13 with TRBJ1-6; the D is unclear. In DNA, the CDR3 is TGTGCCAGCAGCCCTGGAGGGTTCGATTCACCCCTCCACTTT. Translation gives CASSPGGFDSPLHF.